This T cell receptor beta chain is drawn from a study of blood T cell repertoires in COVID-19. Overall study: The origin of the acute and convalescent COVID-19 samples was the United States, Italy and Spain. T cells, B-cell-depleted T cells, or PBMCs provided the cDNA or gDNA that served as material.

The CDR3 loop spans 15 amino acids. Germline CDR1 reads LGHDT; CDR2 reads YNNKEL (reference sequence). V gave up 5 bases and J gave up 3 bases, with 14 bases separating them. This clone appeared a few times. In the source study's methods: Cell counts per sample came from amplifying reference gene primers. Profiling relied on immunoSEQ multiplex PCR, and the TCRdb table lists in-frame clones only, not all of them. The V and J calls and clone size come from that table; D and trimming were worked out from the DNA. In the table there are about 190,000 clones, around 79% of which are singletons. Material: peripheral blood. V usage is TRBV3-1 (or the pseudogene TRBV3-2) and J usage is TRBJ2-1; tentatively, D is TRBD1 (6 bases). This TCR was sampled from a man between 50 and 59 years old who had recovered from COVID-19. This chain's CDR3 is CASSLGHWFYNEQFF. DNA of the CDR3: TGTGCCAGCAGCTTGGGACACTGGTTCTACAATGAGCAGTTCTTC.